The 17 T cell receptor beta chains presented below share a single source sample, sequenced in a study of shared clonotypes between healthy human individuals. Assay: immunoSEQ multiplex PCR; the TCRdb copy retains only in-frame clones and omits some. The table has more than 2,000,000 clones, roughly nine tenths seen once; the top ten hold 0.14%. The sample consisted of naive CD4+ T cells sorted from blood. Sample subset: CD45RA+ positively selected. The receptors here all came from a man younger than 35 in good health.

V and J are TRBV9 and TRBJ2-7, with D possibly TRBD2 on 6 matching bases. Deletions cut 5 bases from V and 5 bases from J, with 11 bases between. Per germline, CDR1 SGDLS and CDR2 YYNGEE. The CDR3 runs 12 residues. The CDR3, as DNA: TGTGCCAGCAGTCTGGGAGGTAACGAGCAGTACTTC. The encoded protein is CASSLGGNEQYF.

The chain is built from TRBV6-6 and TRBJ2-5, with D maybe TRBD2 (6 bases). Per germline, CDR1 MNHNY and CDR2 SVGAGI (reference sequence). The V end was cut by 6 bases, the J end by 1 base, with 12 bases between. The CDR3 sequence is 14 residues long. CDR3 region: CASRDGGSQETQYF. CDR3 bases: TGTGCCAGCAGGGATGGGGGGTCCCAAGAGACCCAGTACTTC.

CDR3 sequence: CAWAPGQGYEQYF. CDR3 sequence (DNA): TGTGCCTGGGCGCCGGGACAGGGTTACGAGCAGTACTTC. The chain carries TRBV30 and TRBJ2-7; 9 bases agree with TRBD1. After removal of 5 bases from V and 4 bases from J, the junction contained 6 bases not matched to a gene. From germline, CDR1 is GTSNPN and CDR2 SVGIG (reference sequence). The CDR3 runs 13 residues. The full variable domain, with the rest looked up from reference TRBV30 and TRBJ2-7, is SQTIHQWPATLVQPVGSPLSLECTVEGTSNPNLYWYRQAAGRGLQLLFYSVGIGQISSEVPQNLSASRPQDRQFILSSKKLLLSDSGFYLCAWAPGQGYEQYFGPGTRLTVT.

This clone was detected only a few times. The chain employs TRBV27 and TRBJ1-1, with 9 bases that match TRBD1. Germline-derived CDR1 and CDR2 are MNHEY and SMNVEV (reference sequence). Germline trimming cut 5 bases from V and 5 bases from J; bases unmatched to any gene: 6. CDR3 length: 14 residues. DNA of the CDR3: TGTGCCAGCAGTCCCGGGACAGGGAGTACTGAAGCTTTCTTT. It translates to CASSPGTGSTEAFF.

The CDR3 protein is CASSLGDLSTDTQYF. The CDR3 DNA sequence: TGTGCCAGCAGCTTAGGGGACCTGAGCACAGATACGCAGTATTTT. This chain links TRBV11-2 with TRBJ2-3, with D tentatively TRBD1 or TRBD2 (5 bases each). The germline gives CDR1 SGHAT, CDR2 FQNNGV. Trimming took 1 base from V and 0 from J, leaving 8 bases between them. The CDR3 has 15 amino acids.

This CDR3 reads CASSAGTLSGDTQYF. The CDR3 nucleotides are TGTGCCAGCAGTGCCGGGACGCTATCGGGAGATACGCAGTATTTT. The chain combines TRBV6-1 with TRBJ2-3; D may match TRBD1 or TRBD2 (5 bases each). The CDR3 sequence is 15 residues long. V lost 4 bases, J lost 5 bases, and 16 bases lay in between. Germline values: CDR1 MNHNS, CDR2 SASEGT.

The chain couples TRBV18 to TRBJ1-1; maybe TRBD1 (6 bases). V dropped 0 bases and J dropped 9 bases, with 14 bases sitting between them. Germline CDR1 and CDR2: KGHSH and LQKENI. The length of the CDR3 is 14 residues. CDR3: CASSPPGGESQAFF. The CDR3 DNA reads TGTGCCAGCTCACCACCGGGGGGCGAGAGTCAAGCTTTCTTT.

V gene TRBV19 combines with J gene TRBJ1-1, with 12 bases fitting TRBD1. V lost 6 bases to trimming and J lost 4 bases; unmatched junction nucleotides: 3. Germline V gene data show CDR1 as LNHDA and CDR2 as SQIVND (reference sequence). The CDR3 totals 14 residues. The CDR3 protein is CASRGTGGVTEAFF. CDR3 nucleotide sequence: TGTGCCAGTAGGGGGACAGGGGGCGTCACTGAAGCTTTCTTT.

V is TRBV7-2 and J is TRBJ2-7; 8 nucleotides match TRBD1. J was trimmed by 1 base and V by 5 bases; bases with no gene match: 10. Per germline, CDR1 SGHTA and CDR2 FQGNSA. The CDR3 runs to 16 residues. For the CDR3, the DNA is TGTGCCAGCAGCCGGGCTCCAGGGGGCATTTCCTACGAGCAGTACTTC. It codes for CASSRAPGGISYEQYF.

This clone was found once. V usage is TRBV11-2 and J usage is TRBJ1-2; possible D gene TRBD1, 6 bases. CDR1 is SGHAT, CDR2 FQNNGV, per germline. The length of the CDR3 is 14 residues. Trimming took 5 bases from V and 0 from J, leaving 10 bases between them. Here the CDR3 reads CASSADSPNYGYTF. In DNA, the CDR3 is TGTGCCAGCAGCGCGGACAGCCCTAACTATGGCTACACCTTC.

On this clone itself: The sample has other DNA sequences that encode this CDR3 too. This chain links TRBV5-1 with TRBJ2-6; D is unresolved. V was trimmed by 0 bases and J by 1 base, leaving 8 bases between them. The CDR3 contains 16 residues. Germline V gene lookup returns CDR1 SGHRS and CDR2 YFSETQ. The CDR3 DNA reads TGCGCCAGCAGCTTGGCCCCGGGTTCTGGGGCCAACGTCCTGACTTTC. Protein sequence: CASSLAPGSGANVLTF.

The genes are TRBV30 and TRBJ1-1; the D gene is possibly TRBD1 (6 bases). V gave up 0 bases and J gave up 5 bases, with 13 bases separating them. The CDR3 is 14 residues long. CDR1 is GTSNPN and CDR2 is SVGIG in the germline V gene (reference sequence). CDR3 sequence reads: CAWSVRGARTEAFF. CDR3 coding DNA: TGTGCCTGGAGTGTACGGGGGGCGCGAACTGAAGCTTTCTTT.

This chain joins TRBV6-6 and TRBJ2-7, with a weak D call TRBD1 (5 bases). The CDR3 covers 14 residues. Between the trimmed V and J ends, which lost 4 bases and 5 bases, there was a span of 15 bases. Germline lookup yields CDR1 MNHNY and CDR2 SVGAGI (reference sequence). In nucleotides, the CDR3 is TGTGCCAGCAGTTCCGCGCAGGGATCCGACGAGCAGTACTTC. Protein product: CASSSAQGSDEQYF.

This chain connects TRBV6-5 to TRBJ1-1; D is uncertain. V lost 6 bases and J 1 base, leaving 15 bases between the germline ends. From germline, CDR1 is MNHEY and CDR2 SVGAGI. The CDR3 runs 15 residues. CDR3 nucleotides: TGTGCCAGCAGCACGCATTCGGACGGGAACACTGAAGCTTTCTTT. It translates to CASSTHSDGNTEAFF.

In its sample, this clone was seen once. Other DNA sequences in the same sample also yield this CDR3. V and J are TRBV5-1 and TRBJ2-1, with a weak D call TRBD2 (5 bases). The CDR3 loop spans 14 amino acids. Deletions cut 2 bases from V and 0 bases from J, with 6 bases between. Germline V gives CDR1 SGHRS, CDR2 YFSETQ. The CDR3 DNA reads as TGCGCCAGCAGCTTAGGGAGCTCCTACAATGAGCAGTTCTTC. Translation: CASSLGSSYNEQFF.

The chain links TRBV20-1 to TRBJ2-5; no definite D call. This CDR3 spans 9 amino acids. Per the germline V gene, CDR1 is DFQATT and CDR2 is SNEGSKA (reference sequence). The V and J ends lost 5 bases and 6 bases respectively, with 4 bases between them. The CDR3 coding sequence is TGCAGTGCTTCTCAGACCCAGTACTTC. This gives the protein CSASQTQYF.

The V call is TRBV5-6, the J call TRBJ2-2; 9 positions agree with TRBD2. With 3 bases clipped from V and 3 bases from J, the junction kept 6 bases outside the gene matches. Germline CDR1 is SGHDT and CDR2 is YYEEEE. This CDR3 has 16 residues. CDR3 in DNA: TGTGCCAGCAGCTCCCTTAGCGGGGGACACACCGGGGAGCTGTTTTTT. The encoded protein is CASSSLSGGHTGELFF.